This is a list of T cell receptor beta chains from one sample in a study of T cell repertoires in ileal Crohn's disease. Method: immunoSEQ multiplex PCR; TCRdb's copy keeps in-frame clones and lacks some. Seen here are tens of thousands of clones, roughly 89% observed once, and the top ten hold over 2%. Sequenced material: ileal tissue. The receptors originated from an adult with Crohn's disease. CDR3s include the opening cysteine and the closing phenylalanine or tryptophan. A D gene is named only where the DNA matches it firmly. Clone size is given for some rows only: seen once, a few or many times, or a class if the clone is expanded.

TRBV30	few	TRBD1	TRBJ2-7	TGTGCCTGGAGTAGCGACAGGGTGTACGAGCAGTACTTC	CAWSSDRVYEQYF
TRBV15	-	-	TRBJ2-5	TGTGCCACCAGCAGAGGCCGGGACTTCCAAGAGACCCAGTACTTC	CATSRGRDFQETQYF
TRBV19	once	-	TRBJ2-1	TGTGCCAGTAAGGGCCTAGCGCCTGTTAACGATGAGCAGTTCTTC	CASKGLAPVNDEQFF
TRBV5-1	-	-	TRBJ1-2	TGCGCCAGCAGCCCTCTGACAGTCTATGGCTACACCTTC	CASSPLTVYGYTF
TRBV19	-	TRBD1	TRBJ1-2	TGTGCCAGTAGTACCCAGGGGGGATGGGGCTACACCTTC	CASSTQGGWGYTF
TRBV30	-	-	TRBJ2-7	TGTGCCTGGAGCGAGGGTATAAGCGAGCAGTACTTC	CAWSEGISEQYF
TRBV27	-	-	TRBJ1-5	TGTGCCAGCAGCGTAGGCCGGGTTAGCGGACAGCCCCAGCATTTT	CASSVGRVSGQPQHF
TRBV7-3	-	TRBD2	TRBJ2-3	TGTGCCAGCAGCCGACGGGCGGGAGCCACGGGAGATACGCAGTATTTT	CASSRRAGATGDTQYF
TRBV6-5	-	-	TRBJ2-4	TGTGCCAGCACCCACTTACTAGCCAAAAACATTCAGTACTTC	CASTHLLAKNIQYF
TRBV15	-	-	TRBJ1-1	TGTGCCACCAGCAGAGATTTCCGGGGTCCCGGTGAAGCTTTCTTT	CATSRDFRGPGEAFF
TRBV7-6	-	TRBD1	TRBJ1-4	TGTGCCAGCAGCCAGGGACAGGGGGCGCCCAGTGGGGAAAAACTGTTTTTT	CASSQGQGAPSGEKLFF
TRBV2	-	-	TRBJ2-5	TGTGCCAGCATGAAGGTCGGGGAGACCCAGTACTTC	CASMKVGETQYF
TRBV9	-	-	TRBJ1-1	TGTGCCAGCAGCAGTACAGGTAGCACTGAAGCTTTCTTT	CASSSTGSTEAFF
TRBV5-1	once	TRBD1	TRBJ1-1	TGCGCCAGCAGCTCCGCTACAGGGGGCATCACTGAAGCTTTCTTT	CASSSATGGITEAFF
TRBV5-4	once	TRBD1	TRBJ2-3	TGTGCCAGCAGCGCTGCCGGGGACAGCTTCACAGATACGCAGTATTTT	CASSAAGDSFTDTQYF
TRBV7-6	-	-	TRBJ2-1	TGTGCCAGCAGCTTAGTCCCTTCCAGTTTGGTGGGGCAGGGTGAGCAGTTCTTC	CASSLVPSSLVGQGEQFF
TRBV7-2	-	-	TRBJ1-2	TGTGCCAGCAGCCCTGTAGAACGCTATGGCTACACCTTC	CASSPVERYGYTF
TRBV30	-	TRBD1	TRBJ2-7	TGTGCCGGGACGGACAGGGCTGCCGAGCAGTACTTC	CAGTDRAAEQYF
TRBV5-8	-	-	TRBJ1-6	TGTGCCAGCAGCCTGAGGGTGTTCGGTTCACCCCTCCACTTT	CASSLRVFGSPLHF
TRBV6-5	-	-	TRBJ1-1	TGTGCCAGCAGTAATATGGGGCTGACGAACACTGAAGCTTTCTTT	CASSNMGLTNTEAFF
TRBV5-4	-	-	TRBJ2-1	TGTGCCAGCAGGACGTCCGCCCCGGGGGAAAGTGAGCAGTTCTTC	CASRTSAPGESEQFF
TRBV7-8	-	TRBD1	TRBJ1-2	TGTGCCAGCAGCTATCAGGGGGCAGGAGGCTACACCTTC	CASSYQGAGGYTF
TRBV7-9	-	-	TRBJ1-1	TGTGCCAGCAGCTCAATCACCTGGGGGAGGGAGAACACTGAAGCTTTCTTT	CASSSITWGRENTEAFF
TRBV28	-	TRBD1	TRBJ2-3	TGTGCCAGCAGTCCGGGACAGGGGGCGGAAGATACGCAGTATTTT	CASSPGQGAEDTQYF
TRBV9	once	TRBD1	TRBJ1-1	TGTGCCAGCACCAGGGGGAGGAACACTGAAGCTTTCTTT	CASTRGRNTEAFF
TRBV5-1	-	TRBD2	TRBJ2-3	TGCGCCAGCAGCCCGGGGGGACCGAGTACAGATACGCAGTATTTT	CASSPGGPSTDTQYF
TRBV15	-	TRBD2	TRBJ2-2	TGTGCCACCAGCGAGACTACTAGCGTCTTCACCGGGGAGCTGTTTTTT	CATSETTSVFTGELFF
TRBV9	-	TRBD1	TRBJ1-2	TGTGCCAGCAGCGTAGAGGTAGGCAGGGGGCGAGGAAATGGCTACACCTTC	CASSVEVGRGRGNGYTF
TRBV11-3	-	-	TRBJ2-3	TGTGCCAGCAGCCCCCGACAGCGAGACACAGATACGCAGTATTTT	CASSPRQRDTDTQYF
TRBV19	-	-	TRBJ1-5	TGTGCCAGCCAAATACAGGGCCGGAGCAATCAGCCCCAGCATTTT	CASQIQGRSNQPQHF
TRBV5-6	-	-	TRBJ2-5	TGTGCCAGCAGTTCTGCGGGACAGAAAGAGACCCAGTACTTC	CASSSAGQKETQYF
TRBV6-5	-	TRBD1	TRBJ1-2	TGTGCCAGCAGTTACACTTCGGACAGGGGTAACTATGGCTACACCTTC	CASSYTSDRGNYGYTF
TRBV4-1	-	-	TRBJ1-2	TGCGCCAGCAGCCAAGATCCCGGGGGGGGTTATGGCTACACCTTC	CASSQDPGGGYGYTF
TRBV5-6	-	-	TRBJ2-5	TGTGCCAGCAGCGACAGAGCCCCCTGGGAGACCCAGTACTTC	CASSDRAPWETQYF